This record concerns one TCR beta chain sequence. This entry is derived from a study of blood T cell repertoires in COVID-19. The wider study: Collection of acute and convalescent COVID-19 samples took place in the United States, Italy and Spain. T cells, B-cell-depleted T cells, or PBMCs provided the cDNA or gDNA that served as material.

In the original workflow: Quantification of nucleated cells was approximated via reference gene primer amplification. Repertoires were generated with immunoSEQ multiplex PCR, while TCRdb's copy carries only in-frame clones and drops some. The D gene and trimming were derived from the DNA, and the V and J assignments and clone size from that table. This sample yields about 71,000 clones, of which approximately 90% are seen a single time; under 6.5% belongs to the top ten. The germline gives CDR1 LNHDA, CDR2 SQIVND (reference sequence). The V end was cut by 5 bases, the J end by 5 bases, with 13 bases between. The CDR3 is made up of 14 amino acids.

Input material: peripheral blood. The V gene is TRBV19, the J gene TRBJ1-5, with D perhaps matching TRBD1 (6 bases). The sequence derives from a woman younger than 30 with acute or convalescent COVID-19. Written as DNA, the CDR3 is TGTGCCAGTAGTTTCCGACAGGCCCATCAGCCCCAGCATTTT. Amino acids: CASSFRQAHQPQHF.